This is a list of T cell receptor beta chains from one sample in a study of blood T cell repertoires in COVID-19. Some clones are missing from TCRdb's copy, which holds only in-frame ones; the method was immunoSEQ multiplex PCR. The sample records fewer than 250,000 clones, around four fifths being singletons. Sequencing was carried out using peripheral blood. These receptors all come from a woman between 40 and 55 years old with active or convalescent COVID-19. Both conserved end residues are part of each CDR3. D genes are given only for firm matches.

d_gene	j_gene	v_gene	CDR3aa
-	TRBJ1-1	TRBV9	CASSGLTGENTEAFF
-	TRBJ2-3	TRBV7-2	CASSGNSANTQYF
TRBD2	TRBJ2-7	TRBV11-2	CASSSPGTSRYEQYF
TRBD1	TRBJ1-4	TRBV7-8	CASRPRGQGGEKLFF
TRBD1	TRBJ2-7	TRBV5-5	CASSLLGQGVWEQYF
-	TRBJ2-3	TRBV6-5	CASYLAAPTDTQYF
-	TRBJ2-3	TRBV5-1	CASSLDRGSTDTQYF
-	TRBJ1-1	TRBV6-5	CASSYRGGEGAEAFF
-	TRBJ2-2	TRBV28	CASTQMGLVQGQNTGELFF
TRBD1	TRBJ1-2	TRBV20-1	CSAETGYGYTF
-	TRBJ2-2	TRBV24-1	CATSDFYRAGELFF
TRBD1	TRBJ1-2	TRBV30	CAWSRDRGQGYTF
-	TRBJ2-7	TRBV3-1/TRBV3-2	CASSQGVAGVEQYF
-	TRBJ1-2	TRBV28	CASSFSDRPYGYTF
-	TRBJ1-1	TRBV5-1	CASSSILARRPEAFF
-	TRBJ2-1	TRBV9	CASSVLSGSGNEQFF
-	TRBJ1-6	TRBV6-6	CASSTSYNSPLHF
TRBD2	TRBJ2-7	TRBV7-9	CASSHRLAGVVEQYF
-	TRBJ2-3	TRBV10-3	CATGLSTDTQYF
-	TRBJ1-3	TRBV5-4	CASNRGGGNTIYF
-	TRBJ1-3	TRBV27	CASSLKGNAGNTIYF
TRBD1	TRBJ2-6	TRBV7-9	CASSFGVRGPETGANVLTF
-	TRBJ2-7	TRBV28	CASTLSSYFEQYF